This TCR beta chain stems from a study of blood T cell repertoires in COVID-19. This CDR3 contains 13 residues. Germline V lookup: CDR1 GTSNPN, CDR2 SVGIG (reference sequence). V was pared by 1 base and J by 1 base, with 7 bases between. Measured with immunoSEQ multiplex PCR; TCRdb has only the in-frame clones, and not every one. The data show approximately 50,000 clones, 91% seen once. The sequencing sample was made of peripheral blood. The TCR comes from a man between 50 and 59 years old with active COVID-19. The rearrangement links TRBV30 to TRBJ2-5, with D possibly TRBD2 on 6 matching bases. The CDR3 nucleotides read TGTGCCTGGAGTGGCGGGGTCCAAGAGACCCAGTACTTC. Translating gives CAWSGGVQETQYF.